A selection of T cell receptor beta chains follows, all from one sample in a study of blood T cell repertoires in COVID-19. TCRdb's table, derived via immunoSEQ multiplex PCR, lists solely in-frame clones and lacks some. The repertoire holds about 200,000 clones, with around 86% as singletons. The sequenced sample was PBMCs or T cells enriched from blood (not recorded which). The receptors shown here come from a middle-aged man with acute COVID-19. The CDR3 runs from the conserved cysteine through the conserved F or W. Fields, in order: clone size, J gene, D gene, V gene, CDR3 DNA, CDR3 protein. A D gene is named only where the DNA matches it firmly. The size field is filled for only some rows; it gives once, few, many or a size class.

abundance: -; j_gene: TRBJ1-3; d_gene: TRBD1; v_gene: TRBV28; CDR3nt: TGTGCCAGCAGGGCCTCGACAGGGACTGGAAACACCATATATTTT; CDR3aa: CASRASTGTGNTIYF
abundance: -; j_gene: TRBJ2-7; d_gene: TRBD2; v_gene: TRBV18; CDR3nt: TGTGCCAGCTCACCCTCTGCGGTGGGGGGGGAGCAGTACTTC; CDR3aa: CASSPSAVGGEQYF
abundance: -; j_gene: TRBJ2-1; d_gene: TRBD2; v_gene: TRBV6-5; CDR3nt: TGTGCCAGCAGTTATTCCCTAAGGGGAGGGAGTGAGCAGTTCTTC; CDR3aa: CASSYSLRGGSEQFF
abundance: -; j_gene: TRBJ1-2; d_gene: -; v_gene: TRBV20-1; CDR3nt: TGCAGTGCAGAAATGAGTGGCTACACCTTC; CDR3aa: CSAEMSGYTF
abundance: few; j_gene: TRBJ1-1; d_gene: -; v_gene: TRBV28; CDR3nt: TGTGCCAGCACCTCGGTGAGGGGGGGGAACACTGAAGCTTTCTTT; CDR3aa: CASTSVRGGNTEAFF
abundance: -; j_gene: TRBJ2-7; d_gene: TRBD1; v_gene: TRBV30; CDR3nt: TGTGCCTGGAGTTTAGGACAGGGTTACGAGCAGTACTTC; CDR3aa: CAWSLGQGYEQYF
abundance: -; j_gene: TRBJ2-7; d_gene: -; v_gene: TRBV7-2; CDR3nt: TGTGCCAGCAGTACGCACAGTACCTACGAGCAGTACTTC; CDR3aa: CASSTHSTYEQYF
abundance: -; j_gene: TRBJ1-5; d_gene: -; v_gene: TRBV28; CDR3nt: TGTGCCGGGAGGGCAGGGGTGTTTCAGCCCCAGCATTTT; CDR3aa: CAGRAGVFQPQHF
abundance: -; j_gene: TRBJ1-1; d_gene: -; v_gene: TRBV5-1; CDR3nt: TGCGCCAGCGCAGACAGTATGAACACTGAAGCTTTCTTT; CDR3aa: CASADSMNTEAFF
abundance: few; j_gene: TRBJ1-2; d_gene: TRBD1; v_gene: TRBV5-1; CDR3nt: TGCGCCAGCAGCATGGGGACAGGGATGGGGATCTGGGATGGCTACACCTTC; CDR3aa: CASSMGTGMGIWDGYTF
abundance: -; j_gene: TRBJ1-4; d_gene: -; v_gene: TRBV5-4; CDR3nt: TGTGCCAGCAGCTTGGGCGGGGGCAATGAAAAACTGTTTTTT; CDR3aa: CASSLGGGNEKLFF
abundance: once; j_gene: TRBJ2-7; d_gene: TRBD1; v_gene: TRBV6-5; CDR3nt: TGTGCCAGCAGTTCGGGACAGGGCCAGTACTTC; CDR3aa: CASSSGQGQYF
abundance: -; j_gene: TRBJ1-2; d_gene: -; v_gene: TRBV5-6; CDR3nt: TGTGCCAGCAGCTTGGCGGGCTATGGCTACACCTTC; CDR3aa: CASSLAGYGYTF
abundance: -; j_gene: TRBJ2-7; d_gene: TRBD2; v_gene: TRBV19; CDR3nt: TGTGCCAGTAGTACGGGGGGATCCCACGAGCAGTACTTC; CDR3aa: CASSTGGSHEQYF